The T cell receptor (beta chain) under discussion was sequenced for a study of blood T cell repertoires in COVID-19. The overall study: Some COVID-19 samples were acute and others convalescent; all came from the United States, Italy and Spain. Sources were T cells, B-cell-depleted T cells, or PBMCs; the material itself was cDNA or gDNA.

From germline, CDR1 is MGHRA and CDR2 YSYEKL. CDR3 length: 16 amino acids. With V trimmed by 4 bases and J by 4 bases, 8 bases remained unmatched. Authors' methods: Amplified reference gene primers provided the basis for estimating nucleated cell counts. Repertoires were generated with immunoSEQ multiplex PCR, while TCRdb's copy carries only in-frame clones and drops some. The D gene and trimming were derived from the DNA, and the V and J assignments and clone size from that table. Of 35,000 to 45,000 clones in the sample, around four fifths were seen once. The source of this sequence is a man in his fifties with active COVID-19. The sequencing input was peripheral blood. This rearrangement joins TRBV4-1 to TRBJ2-2, with 8 nucleotides matching TRBD2. The CDR3 loop reads CASSLGGEATTGELFF. The CDR3 nucleotides are TGCGCCAGCAGCCTCGGGGGGGAGGCGACCACCGGGGAGCTGTTTTTT.